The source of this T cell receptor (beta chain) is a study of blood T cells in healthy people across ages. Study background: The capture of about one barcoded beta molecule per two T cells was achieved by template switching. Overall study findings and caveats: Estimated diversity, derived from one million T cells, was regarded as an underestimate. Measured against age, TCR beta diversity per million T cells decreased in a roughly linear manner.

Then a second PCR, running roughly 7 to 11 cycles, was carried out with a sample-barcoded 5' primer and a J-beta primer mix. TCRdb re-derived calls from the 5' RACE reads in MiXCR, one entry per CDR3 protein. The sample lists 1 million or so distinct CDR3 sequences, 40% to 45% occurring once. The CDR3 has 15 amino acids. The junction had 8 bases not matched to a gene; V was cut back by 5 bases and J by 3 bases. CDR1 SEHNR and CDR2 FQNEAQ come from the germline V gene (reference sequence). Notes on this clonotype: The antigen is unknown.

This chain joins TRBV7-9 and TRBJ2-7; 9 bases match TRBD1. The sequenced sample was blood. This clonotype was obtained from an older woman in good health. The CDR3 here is CASSPRGTGNYEQYF. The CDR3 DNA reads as TGTGCCAGCAGCCCACGCGGGACAGGGAACTACGAGCAGTACTTC.